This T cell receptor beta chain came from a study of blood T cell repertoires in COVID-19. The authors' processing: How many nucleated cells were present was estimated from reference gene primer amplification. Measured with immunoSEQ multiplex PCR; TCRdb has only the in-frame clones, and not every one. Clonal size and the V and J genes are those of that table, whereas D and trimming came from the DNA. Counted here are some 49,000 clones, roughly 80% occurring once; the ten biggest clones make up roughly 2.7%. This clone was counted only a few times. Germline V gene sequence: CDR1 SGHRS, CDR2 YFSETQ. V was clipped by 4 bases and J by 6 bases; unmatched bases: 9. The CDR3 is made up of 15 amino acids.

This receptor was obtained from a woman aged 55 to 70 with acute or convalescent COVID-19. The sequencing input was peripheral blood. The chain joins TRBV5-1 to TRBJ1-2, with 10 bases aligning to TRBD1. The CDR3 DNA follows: TGCGCCAGCAGCCCCCGGACAGGGGGTGGAAATGGCTACACCTTC. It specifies CASSPRTGGGNGYTF.